A selection of T cell receptor beta chains follows, all from one sample in a study of shared clonotypes between healthy human individuals. Clones were read by immunoSEQ multiplex PCR, and TCRdb kept only the in-frame ones, dropping some. The sample carries around 500,000 clones, approximately 79% recorded once. Sequenced input: PBMCs. The receptors come from a woman aged 40 to 49 in good health. Some clones in this sample may be carry-over from other donors' samples. CDR3s include the opening cysteine and the closing phenylalanine or tryptophan. D genes are given only for firm matches. Size values are once, few and many counts, or a class for expanded clones, and some rows have none.

J gene | V gene | clone size | D gene | CDR3 protein | CDR3 DNA
TRBJ1-3 | TRBV29-1 | . | . | CSVGFVGKGNTIYF | TGCAGCGTTGGGTTTGTAGGGAAGGGGAACACCATATATTTT
TRBJ2-3 | TRBV9 | . | TRBD2 | CASSVDAGAGTDTQYF | TGTGCCAGCAGCGTAGATGCGGGAGCTGGCACAGATACGCAGTATTTT
TRBJ2-7 | TRBV18 | . | TRBD1 | CASSPIRTGGSYEQYF | TGTGCCAGCTCACCAATCAGGACAGGGGGCTCCTACGAGCAGTACTTC
TRBJ1-5 | TRBV7-9 | . | . | CASSLEANQPQHF | TGTGCCAGCAGCTTAGAAGCTAATCAGCCCCAGCATTTT
TRBJ2-5 | TRBV30 | . | . | CAWSWTLQETQYF | TGTGCCTGGAGCTGGACACTCCAAGAGACCCAGTACTTC
TRBJ1-4 | TRBV29-1 | many | TRBD1 | CSVEVGGDEKLFF | TGCAGCGTTGAAGTAGGGGGCGATGAAAAACTGTTTTTT
TRBJ2-7 | TRBV4-2 | . | . | CASSQVGGTTYEQYF | TGTGCCAGCAGCCAAGTTGGGGGGACGACGTACGAGCAGTACTTC
TRBJ1-2 | TRBV28 | . | . | CASTLNGGAGGYTF | TGTGCCAGCACCCTCAACGGGGGTGCAGGGGGCTACACCTTC
TRBJ1-4 | TRBV7-9 | . | . | CASSLGPEGGEKLFF | TGTGCCAGCAGCTTAGGACCCGAAGGTGGTGAAAAACTGTTTTTT
TRBJ1-5 | TRBV15 | . | . | CATSRDFSNQPQHF | TGTGCCACCAGCCGGGATTTTAGCAATCAGCCCCAGCATTTT
TRBJ1-2 | TRBV19 | . | . | CASSTTGYYGYTF | TGTGCCAGTAGTACGACAGGTTACTATGGCTACACCTTC
TRBJ1-2 | TRBV4-2 | . | . | CASSQEEGGHYGYTF | TGTGCCAGCAGCCAAGAGGAGGGCGGCCACTATGGCTACACCTTC
TRBJ1-4 | TRBV2 | . | . | CASSGTGEKLFF | TGTGCCAGCAGTGGTACGGGTGAAAAACTGTTTTTT
TRBJ1-1 | TRBV6-1 | few | . | CASSEAGENTEAFF | TGTGCCAGCAGTGAAGCCGGGGAGAACACTGAAGCTTTCTTT
TRBJ2-1 | TRBV11-2 | . | . | CASSLDYRNEQFF | TGTGCCAGCAGCTTAGACTATCGGAATGAGCAGTTCTTC
TRBJ2-5 | TRBV6-1 | . | TRBD2 | CASRKTTSGRETQYF | TGTGCCAGCAGGAAAACGACTAGCGGGAGAGAGACCCAGTACTTC
TRBJ2-1 | TRBV6-4 | . | TRBD2 | CASSTAGGSYNEQFF | TGTGCCAGCAGTACGGCGGGAGGATCCTACAATGAGCAGTTCTTC
TRBJ2-5 | TRBV30 | . | . | CAWSGADQETQYF | TGTGCCTGGAGTGGGGCCGATCAAGAGACCCAGTACTTC
TRBJ2-7 | TRBV5-6 | many | . | CASSDTQGPYEQYF | TGTGCCAGCAGCGACACTCAGGGACCCTACGAGCAGTACTTC
TRBJ2-7 | TRBV2 | . | TRBD2 | CASTPTAGTSFGDEQYF | TGTGCCAGCACCCCTACGGCCGGGACTAGCTTTGGCGACGAGCAGTACTTC
TRBJ2-7 | TRBV18 | . | TRBD2 | CASSQTASGSYEQYF | TGTGCCAGCTCTCAGACGGCTAGCGGGTCCTACGAGCAGTACTTC
TRBJ2-1 | TRBV5-4 | . | TRBD2 | CASSLALAGAGEQFF | TGTGCCAGCAGCTTGGCGCTAGCGGGAGCAGGGGAGCAGTTCTTC
TRBJ1-4 | TRBV5-1 | . | . | CASSLSSPSDEKLFF | TGCGCCAGCAGCTTATCCTCCCCGAGCGATGAAAAACTGTTTTTT
TRBJ1-5 | TRBV28 | . | . | CASSWGTLGPHQPQHF | TGTGCCAGCAGTTGGGGGACCTTAGGTCCTCATCAGCCCCAGCATTTT
TRBJ1-2 | TRBV19 | . | . | CASTPTGLYGYTF | TGTGCCAGTACCCCCACAGGACTCTATGGCTACACCTTC